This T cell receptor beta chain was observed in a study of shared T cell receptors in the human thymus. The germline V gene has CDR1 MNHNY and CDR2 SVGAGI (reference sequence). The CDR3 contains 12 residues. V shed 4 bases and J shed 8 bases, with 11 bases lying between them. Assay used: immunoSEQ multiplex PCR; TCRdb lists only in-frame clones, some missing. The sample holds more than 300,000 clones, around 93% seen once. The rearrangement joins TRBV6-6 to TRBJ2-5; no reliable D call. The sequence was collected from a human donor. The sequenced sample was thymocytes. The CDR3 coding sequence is TGTGCCAGCAGTTCTCTCAAGAGAACCCAGTACTTC. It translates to CASSSLKRTQYF.